This T cell receptor (beta chain) was sequenced during a study of T cells in Graves' hyperthyroidism and ophthalmopathy. Study as a whole: The blood sample was taken at first diagnosis, before treatment began.

This CDR3 spans 15 amino acids. The germline V gene encodes CDR1 SGHNT and CDR2 YENEEA. V was pared by 2 bases and J by 3 bases, with 10 bases between. Authors of the study amplified TCR beta CDR3 regions from RNA transcripts. First-round RT-PCR of the TCR CDR3 relied on the HTBI primer set. TCRdb processed the multiplex PCR reads anew with MiXCR; each CDR3 protein has one entry. The sample records some 300,000 distinct CDR3 sequences, 16% being singletons. This clonotype has more than one count but fewer than ten. Diagnoses were established using clinical symptoms, serum thyroxine and TRAb, thyroid ultrasound and orbital computed tomography.

The sample consisted of blood. This clonotype originated in a man between 25 and 39 years old with Graves' hyperthyroidism. The chain links TRBV11-3 to TRBJ2-2; no clear D gene. CDR3 sequence: CASSLPSGYTGELFF. CDR3 DNA sequence: TGTGCCAGCAGCTTACCGTCCGGGTACACCGGGGAGCTGTTTTTT.